This passage covers 29 T cell receptor beta chains from one sample sequenced in a study of cytomegalovirus exposure and HLA in healthy donors. The PCR used 60 Vbeta and 13 Jbeta primers. Sequenced by immunoSEQ multiplex PCR; TCRdb stores in-frame clones only, minus some. The table lists over 130,000 clones, about 64% of them singletons. The sample comprised PBMCs. The origin of the receptors is an older woman in good health and CMV-seropositive.

The chain is built from TRBV6-5 and TRBJ2-3; TRBD1 agrees at 8 bases. Germline values: CDR1 MNHEY, CDR2 SVGAGI. This CDR3 contains 15 residues. V shed 5 bases, J shed 1 base, and the junction held 5 bases outside the gene matches. CDR3 sequence (DNA): TGTGCCAGCAGTCAGATGGGACAGGGCACAGATACGCAGTATTTT. Amino acids: CASSQMGQGTDTQYF.

This rearrangement joins TRBV10-3 to TRBJ1-2; D gene uncertain. CDR1 ENHRY and CDR2 SYGVKD come from the germline V gene. This CDR3 spans 16 amino acids. V was pared by 6 bases and J by 0 bases, with 17 bases between. The CDR3 here is CAISQPEGLANYGYTF. CDR3 DNA sequence: TGTGCCATCAGCCAACCTGAGGGTCTAGCTAACTATGGCTACACCTTC.

For this clone: Different DNA sequences within this sample yield the same CDR3. This chain links TRBV5-1 with TRBJ2-7; 11 bases agree with TRBD1. Germline V lookup: CDR1 SGHRS, CDR2 YFSETQ. V lost 2 bases and J lost 3; bases outside the gene matches: 1. The CDR3 covers 14 residues. The CDR3 region has the DNA TGCGCCAGCAGCTTCGGGACAGGGGGCTACGAGCAGTACTTC. Protein: CASSFGTGGYEQYF.

The V call is TRBV19, the J call TRBJ1-2, with D unresolved. Trimming cost V 4 bases and J 2 bases, with 11 bases left between them. The length of the CDR3 is 14 residues. The germline V gene has CDR1 LNHDA and CDR2 SQIVND (reference sequence). The CDR3 bases are TGTGCCAGTAGTACGGGGTCCGCAAACTATGGCTACACCTTC. Translating it yields CASSTGSANYGYTF.

The V call is TRBV29-1, the J call TRBJ2-3, with unresolved D. This CDR3 comprises 12 residues. CDR1 SQVTM and CDR2 ANQGSEA come from the germline V gene. The V end was cut by 4 bases, the J end by 2 bases, with 7 bases between. CDR3 sequence: CSVALNTDTQYF. Here the CDR3 DNA reads TGCAGCGTTGCGCTAAACACAGATACGCAGTATTTT.

The chain has TRBV20-1 and TRBJ2-7; D not certain. Trimming shortened V by 5 bases and J by 2 bases, and 7 bases separated the two germline ends. Looked up from germline, CDR1 is DFQATT and CDR2 is SNEGSKA (reference sequence). CDR3 length equals 11 residues. Here the CDR3 DNA reads TGCAGTGCTCAGACACCCTACGAGCAGTACTTC. It codes for CSAQTPYEQYF.

J is TRBJ1-1 and V is TRBV28; perhaps TRBD1 as D (5 bases). V shed 7 bases and J shed 11 bases, with 17 bases lying between them. This CDR3 region has 12 residues. The germline CDR1 and CDR2 sequences are MDHEN and SYDVKM. This CDR3 reads CASKTGSRRAFF. CDR3 coding DNA: TGTGCCAGCAAAACAGGATCGAGAAGGGCTTTCTTT.

This sequence joins TRBV28 and TRBJ2-1, with unresolved D. CDR3 length: 11 residues. CDR1 and CDR2 from the germline V gene are MDHEN and SYDVKM. Trimming pared 2 bases from V and 12 bases from J, leaving 8 bases between. The chain's CDR3 is CASSLGVGQFF. The DNA of the CDR3 is TGTGCCAGCAGTTTAGGAGTAGGGCAGTTCTTC.

The V call is TRBV7-2, the J call TRBJ2-1, with D possibly matching TRBD2 (6 bases). CDR1 is SGHTA and CDR2 is FQGNSA in the germline V gene. This CDR3 is built from 14 residues. Trimming pared 1 base from V and 7 bases from J, leaving 11 bases between. In DNA form, the CDR3 reads TGTGCCAGCAGCTTAGAAGCAGGGAGGAATGAGCAGTTCTTC. Amino acid sequence: CASSLEAGRNEQFF.

This chain connects TRBV7-2 to TRBJ2-5; TRBD1 might be the D (6 bases). Per germline, CDR1 SGHTA and CDR2 FQGNSA. Trimming took off 7 bases at V and 5 bases at J, with 17 bases between the two ends. The CDR3 contains 14 residues. The CDR3 is CASTRDGGWETQYF. The CDR3 region has the DNA TGTGCCAGCACCCGAGATGGGGGCTGGGAGACCCAGTACTTC.

This chain uses TRBV7-6 with TRBJ2-5; 8 bases are a match to TRBD2. CDR1 SGHVS and CDR2 FNYEAQ come from the germline V gene. The junction had 19 bases not matched to a gene; V was cut back by 5 bases and J by 2 bases. The CDR3 contains 19 residues. The DNA for the CDR3 is TGTGCCAGCAGCCCCATCGGTTCAGCGGGAGAGGCCGAACAAGAGACCCAGTACTTC. Amino acids: CASSPIGSAGEAEQETQYF.

This sequence joins TRBV4-2 and TRBJ2-7; tentative D call: TRBD1 (5 bases). The CDR3 loop spans 14 amino acids. Germline V gene sequence: CDR1 LGHNA, CDR2 YNFKEQ. V was pared by 1 base and J by 6 bases, with 13 bases between. The CDR3 reads CASSQVSQGVEQYF. For the CDR3, the DNA is TGTGCCAGCAGCCAAGTCAGCCAAGGGGTCGAGCAGTACTTC.

In its sample, this clone was seen a few times. DNA of the CDR3: TGTGCCAGCAGTAGGGGCGGTGAGGTAAGCTCCTACAATGAGCAGTTCTTC. Protein product: CASSRGGEVSSYNEQFF. V is TRBV28 and J is TRBJ2-1; D perhaps matches TRBD1 (5 bases). Trimming shortened V by 5 bases and J by 0 bases, and 17 bases separated the two germline ends. This CDR3 spans 17 amino acids. Germline V gives CDR1 MDHEN, CDR2 SYDVKM.

CDR3 amino acids: CASSEAGANQPQHF. The CDR3, as DNA: TGTGCCAGCAGTGAAGCAGGGGCCAATCAGCCCCAGCATTTT. V is TRBV2 and J is TRBJ1-5; a possible D gene is TRBD1 (5 bases). Germline loops: CDR1 SNHLY, CDR2 FYNNEI. This CDR3 contains 14 residues. V dropped 0 bases and J dropped 3 bases, with 6 bases sitting between them.

V is TRBV7-2 and J is TRBJ2-2; 8 bases fit TRBD2. The CDR3 is made up of 14 amino acids. Germline loops: CDR1 SGHTA, CDR2 FQGNSA. Germline trimming cut 3 bases from V and 7 bases from J; bases unmatched to any gene: 4. The CDR3 DNA is TGTGCCAGCAGCTTCGGGGGGGACGGCGGGGAGCTGTTTTTT. It translates to CASSFGGDGGELFF.

Only a few counts were recorded for this clone. The chain uses TRBV11-2 and TRBJ2-4; D remains ambiguous. The CDR3 is made up of 16 amino acids. V lost 2 bases and J lost 3, with 14 bases in between. Germline CDR1 SGHAT, CDR2 FQNNGV. The chain's CDR3 is CASSLTDQLYKNIQYF. The CDR3 region has the DNA TGTGCCAGCAGCTTAACAGACCAACTCTACAAAAACATTCAGTACTTC.

As regards this clone: This CDR3 is also generated by other DNA sequences in the sample. The rearrangement uses TRBV5-1 and TRBJ2-2; 10 bases match TRBD2. Per germline, CDR1 SGHRS and CDR2 YFSETQ. The V and J ends lost 0 bases and 4 bases, in that order; junction bases with no gene match: 0. CDR3 length equals 15 residues. CDR3 DNA: TGCGCCAGCAGCTTGGTAGCGGGAGGCACCGGGGAGCTGTTTTTT. Protein product: CASSLVAGGTGELFF.

The chain employs TRBV5-1 and TRBJ1-1, with unresolved D. There are 15 residues in the CDR3. Deletions cut 0 bases from V and 6 bases from J, with 15 bases between. Looked up from germline, CDR1 is SGHRS and CDR2 is YFSETQ. CDR3 protein: CASSLAFSEAAEAFF. Here the CDR3 DNA reads TGCGCCAGCAGCTTGGCCTTTAGTGAGGCGGCTGAAGCTTTCTTT.

This clone came up once. V usage is TRBV19 and J usage is TRBJ1-1; D gene uncertain. CDR3 length: 12 residues. Germline V lookup: CDR1 LNHDA, CDR2 SQIVND (reference sequence). With 3 bases removed from V and 7 bases from J, the gap between germline ends came to 9 bases. CDR3 DNA: TGTGCCAGTAGTATCGGCAGGATTGAAGCTTTCTTT. It encodes CASSIGRIEAFF.

This clone was found a few times. The J gene is TRBJ1-6, the V gene TRBV2; possibly TRBD1 for D (6 bases). This CDR3 region has 14 residues. CDR1 and CDR2 from the germline V gene are SNHLY and FYNNEI. V was pared by 5 bases and J by 10 bases, with 15 bases between. The CDR3 coding sequence is TGTGCCAGCAGTTCGAGGGGGTGGGAGTCACCCCTCCACTTT. Its translation is CASSSRGWESPLHF.

V usage is TRBV7-6 and J usage is TRBJ2-4, with TRBD2 identical over 10 bases. This CDR3 has 12 amino acids. The germline V gene has CDR1 SGHVS and CDR2 FNYEAQ. V gave up 5 bases and J gave up 14 bases; unmatched junction bases: 6. CDR3 loop: CASSPRTSGEYF. The CDR3 nucleotides read TGTGCCAGCAGCCCAAGGACTAGCGGAGAGTACTTC.

DNA for the CDR3: TGTGCCAGCAGCTTAGACAGCCCTTGGGAGCAGTACTTC. Translation: CASSLDSPWEQYF. The chain is built from TRBV7-9 and TRBJ2-7; no clear D. Germline CDR1 is SEHNR and CDR2 is FQNEAQ (reference sequence). CDR3 length equals 13 residues. V lost 1 base and J lost 7, with 11 bases in between.

The chain carries TRBV11-2 and TRBJ2-3; D might be TRBD2 (6 bases). Per germline, CDR1 SGHAT and CDR2 FQNNGV. The CDR3 contains 15 residues. Trimming stripped 5 bases from V and 7 bases from J, with 19 bases between. The CDR3 loop reads CASSRPGLGLNTQYF. The CDR3, as DNA: TGTGCCAGCAGCCGTCCGGGACTTGGATTGAATACGCAGTATTTT. Full variable domain (outside the CDR3, taken from reference TRBV11-2 and TRBJ2-3): EAGVAQSPRYKIIEKRQSVAFWCNPISGHATLYWYQQILGQGPKLLIQFQNNGVVDDSQLPKDRFSAERLKGVDSTLKIQPAKLEDSAVYLCASSRPGLGLNTQYFGPGTRLTVL.

This clone was picked up a small number of times. Here the CDR3 DNA reads TGTGCCAGCAGCCAAAAACTAGCTTACTACAATGAGCAGTTCTTC. Protein sequence: CASSQKLAYYNEQFF. The chain couples TRBV14 to TRBJ2-1; D is possibly TRBD2 (6 bases). CDR1 SGHDN and CDR2 FVKESK come from the germline V gene. The CDR3 length is 15 residues. Trimming cost V 2 bases and J 3 bases, with 11 bases left between them.

The chain uses TRBV5-4 and TRBJ2-2; 11 bases match TRBD2. CDR3 size: 15 residues. Unmatched junction bases numbered 5, after V lost 2 bases and J lost 8 bases. Germline assignment: CDR1 SGHNT and CDR2 YYREEE (reference sequence). CDR3: CASSLLAGDPGELFF. The CDR3, as DNA: TGTGCCAGCAGCTTACTAGCGGGAGACCCTGGGGAGCTGTTTTTT.

The chain uses TRBV5-4 and TRBJ2-7; D gene unclear. The V end lost 0 bases, the J end lost 2 bases, and 9 bases lay between the germline ends. This CDR3 comprises 14 residues. Germline CDR1 reads SGHNT; CDR2 reads YYREEE (reference sequence). This chain's CDR3 is CASSLAMETYEQYF. The CDR3 region has the DNA TGTGCCAGCAGCTTGGCCATGGAGACCTACGAGCAGTACTTC.

This clone has at least ten counts. The CDR3 region is CASKKVEQPEQYF. CDR3 DNA: TGTGCCAGCAAAAAGGTAGAACAGCCGGAGCAGTACTTC. V and J are TRBV6-5 and TRBJ2-7; unclear D gene. Germline assignment: CDR1 MNHEY and CDR2 SVGAGI. V lost 7 bases and J lost 7, with 17 bases in between. The CDR3 runs to 13 residues.

The chain has TRBV7-2 and TRBJ2-7; 8 bases line up with TRBD2. The CDR3 has 15 residues. V shed 2 bases, J shed 0 bases, and the junction held 3 bases outside the gene matches. CDR1 and CDR2 from the germline V gene are SGHTA and FQGNSA. DNA of the CDR3: TGTGCCAGCAGCTTATTCAGCGGGAGCTCCTACGAGCAGTACTTC. Its translation: CASSLFSGSSYEQYF.

The chain employs TRBV29-1 and TRBJ1-2; 8 bases align to TRBD1. Per the germline V gene, CDR1 is SQVTM and CDR2 is ANQGSEA. The V gene end was trimmed by 5 bases and the J gene end by 4 bases; junction bases not matched to a gene: 6. This CDR3 spans 13 amino acids. For the CDR3, the DNA is TGCAGCGTTCTACAGGGGGACGGCTATGGCTACACCTTC. This codes for CSVLQGDGYGYTF. The whole variable domain, remainder taken from reference TRBV29-1 and TRBJ1-2, is SAVISQKPSRDICQRGTSLTIQCQVDSQVTMMFWYRQQPGQSLTLIATANQGSEATYESGFVIDKFPISRPNLTFSTLTVSNMSPEDSSIYLCSVLQGDGYGYTFGSGTRLTVV.